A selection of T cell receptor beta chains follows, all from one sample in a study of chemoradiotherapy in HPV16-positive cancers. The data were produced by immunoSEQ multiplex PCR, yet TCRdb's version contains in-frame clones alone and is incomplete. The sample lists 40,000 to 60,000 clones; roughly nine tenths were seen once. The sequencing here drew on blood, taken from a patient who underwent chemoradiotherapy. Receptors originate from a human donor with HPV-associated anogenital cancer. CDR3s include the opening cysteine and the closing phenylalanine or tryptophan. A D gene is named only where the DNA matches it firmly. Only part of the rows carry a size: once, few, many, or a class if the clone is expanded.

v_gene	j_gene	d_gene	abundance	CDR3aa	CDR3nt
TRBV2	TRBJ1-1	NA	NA	CASSPQGTLNTEAFF	TGTGCCAGCAGCCCACAGGGAACTCTGAACACTGAAGCTTTCTTT
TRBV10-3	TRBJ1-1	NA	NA	CATTGGGERTTEAFF	TGTGCCACCACGGGAGGGGGGGAAAGGACCACTGAAGCTTTCTTT
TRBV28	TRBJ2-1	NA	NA	CASSLSPGRSYNEQFF	TGTGCCAGCAGTTTATCCCCGGGGAGGTCCTACAATGAGCAGTTCTTC
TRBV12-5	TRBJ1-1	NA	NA	CASGLVTGPNTEAFF	TGTGCTAGTGGTTTGGTAACAGGGCCGAACACTGAAGCTTTCTTT
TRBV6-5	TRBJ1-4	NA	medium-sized	CASSYSGQINEKLFF	TGTGCCAGCAGTTACTCCGGACAGATTAATGAAAAACTGTTTTTT
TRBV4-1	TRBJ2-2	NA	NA	CASSQTPQFTGELFF	TGCGCCAGCAGCCAAACCCCACAGTTCACCGGGGAGCTGTTTTTT
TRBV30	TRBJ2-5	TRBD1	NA	CAWSRDSRGETQYF	TGTGCCTGGAGTCGGGACAGCCGAGGGGAGACCCAGTACTTC
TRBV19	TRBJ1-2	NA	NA	CASQSGQNYGYTF	TGTGCCAGCCAGTCGGGGCAGAACTATGGCTACACCTTC
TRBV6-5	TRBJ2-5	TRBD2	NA	CASSRRWTSGETQYF	TGTGCCAGCAGTCGCCGATGGACTAGCGGAGAGACCCAGTACTTC
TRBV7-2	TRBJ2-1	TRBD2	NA	CASSLRAGGTSYNEQFF	TGTGCCAGCAGCTTGAGGGCGGGGGGGACCTCCTACAATGAGCAGTTCTTC
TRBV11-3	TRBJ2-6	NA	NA	CASSLMGWSSGANVLTF	TGTGCCAGCAGCTTGATGGGGTGGAGCTCTGGGGCCAACGTCCTGACTTTC
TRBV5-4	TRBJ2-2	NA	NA	CASSLVGQNTGELFF	TGTGCCAGCAGCTTGGTAGGCCAAAACACCGGGGAGCTGTTTTTT
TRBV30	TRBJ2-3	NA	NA	CAWSDGLGTDTQYF	TGTGCCTGGAGCGACGGTTTAGGCACAGATACGCAGTATTTT
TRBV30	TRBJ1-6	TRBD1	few	CAWSQGAGGSPLHF	TGTGCCTGGAGCCAGGGGGCCGGAGGATCACCCCTCCACTTT
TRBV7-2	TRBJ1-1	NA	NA	CASSQIDSGTEAFF	TGTGCCAGCAGCCAAATAGACAGCGGGACTGAAGCTTTCTTT
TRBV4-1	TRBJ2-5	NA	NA	CASSQGPRETQYF	TGCGCCAGCAGCCAAGGACCTAGAGAGACCCAGTACTTC
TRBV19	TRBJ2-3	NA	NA	CASSPQGTTDTQYF	TGTGCCAGTAGTCCCCAGGGGACCACAGATACGCAGTATTTT
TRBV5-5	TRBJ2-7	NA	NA	CASSLAPGYEQYF	TGTGCCAGCAGCTTGGCCCCAGGCTACGAGCAGTACTTC
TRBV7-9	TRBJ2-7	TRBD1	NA	CASSLAPGTGPYEQYF	TGTGCCAGCAGCTTAGCGCCAGGGACAGGGCCCTACGAGCAGTACTTC
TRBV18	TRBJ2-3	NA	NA	CASSPGGTDTQYF	TGTGCCAGCTCACCCGGAGGCACAGATACGCAGTATTTT
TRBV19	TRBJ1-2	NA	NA	CASSGRWGGYTF	TGTGCCAGTAGTGGACGGTGGGGTGGCTACACCTTC
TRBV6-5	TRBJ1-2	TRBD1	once	CASSEDRDSYGYTF	TGTGCCAGCAGTGAGGACCGGGACAGTTATGGCTACACCTTC
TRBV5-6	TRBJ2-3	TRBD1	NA	CASSLSGDRTTDTQYF	TGTGCCAGCAGCTTATCCGGGGACAGGACCACAGATACGCAGTATTTT
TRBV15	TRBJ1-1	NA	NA	CATSREKGANTEAFF	TGTGCCACCAGCAGAGAGAAGGGAGCGAACACTGAAGCTTTCTTT
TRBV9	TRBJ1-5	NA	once	CASSPRGEQNQPQHF	TGTGCCAGCAGCCCTAGGGGAGAGCAAAATCAGCCCCAGCATTTT
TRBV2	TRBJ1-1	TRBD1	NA	CASSTTDRASTEAFF	TGTGCCAGCAGCACCACGGACAGGGCCAGCACTGAAGCTTTCTTT
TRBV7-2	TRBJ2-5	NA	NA	CASSAPGRQETQYF	TGTGCCAGCAGCGCGCCCGGTCGCCAAGAGACCCAGTACTTC
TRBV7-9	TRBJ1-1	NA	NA	CASSPQGGSTEAFF	TGTGCCAGCAGCCCCCAAGGGGGTTCCACTGAAGCTTTCTTT
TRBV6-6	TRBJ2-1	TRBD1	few	CASRAGTGGNEQFF	TGTGCCAGCAGGGCCGGGACAGGGGGCAATGAGCAGTTCTTC
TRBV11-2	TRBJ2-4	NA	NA	CASSSASDGGKNIQYF	TGTGCCAGCAGCTCAGCCTCGGACGGAGGCAAAAACATTCAGTACTTC
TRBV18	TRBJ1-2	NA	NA	CASSPEGDYGYTF	TGTGCCAGCTCACCAGAGGGGGACTATGGCTACACCTTC
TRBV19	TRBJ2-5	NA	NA	CASTGGGRGETQYF	TGTGCCAGTACCGGAGGGGGCCGGGGGGAGACCCAGTACTTC
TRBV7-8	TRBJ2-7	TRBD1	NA	CASSSSGQAYEQYF	TGTGCCAGCAGCTCCTCCGGACAGGCCTACGAGCAGTACTTC
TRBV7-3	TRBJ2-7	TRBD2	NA	CASSSGGASYEQYF	TGTGCCAGCAGCTCCGGGGGGGCCTCCTACGAGCAGTACTTC
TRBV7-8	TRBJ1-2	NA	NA	CASSPGGRANYGYTF	TGTGCCAGCAGCCCGGGAGGGAGGGCGAATTATGGCTACACCTTC
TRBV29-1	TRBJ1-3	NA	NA	CSVEKSAGFGNTIYF	TGCAGCGTTGAAAAAAGTGCCGGTTTTGGAAACACCATATATTTT
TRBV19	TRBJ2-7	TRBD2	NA	CASSSPGGGDYEQYF	TGTGCCAGTAGTAGCCCTGGGGGGGGAGACTACGAGCAGTACTTC
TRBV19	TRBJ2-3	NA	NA	CASSITGDTQYF	TGTGCCAGTAGTATCACCGGCGATACGCAGTATTTT
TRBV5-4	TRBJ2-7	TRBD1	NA	CASSLDGTGGYEQYF	TGTGCCAGCAGCTTGGACGGGACAGGGGGCTACGAGCAGTACTTC
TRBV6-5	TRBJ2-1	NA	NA	CASSYETSNEQFF	TGTGCCAGCAGTTATGAGACTAGCAATGAGCAGTTCTTC
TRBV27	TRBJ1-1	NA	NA	CASSPDYRTEAFF	TGTGCCAGCAGTCCCGACTATAGAACTGAAGCTTTCTTT
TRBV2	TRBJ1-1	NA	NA	CASSTELQGIVTEAFF	TGTGCCAGCAGTACAGAGCTTCAGGGGATCGTGACTGAAGCTTTCTTT
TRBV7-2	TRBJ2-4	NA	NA	CASSLDTLAKNIQYF	TGTGCCAGCAGCTTAGACACCCTAGCCAAAAACATTCAGTACTTC
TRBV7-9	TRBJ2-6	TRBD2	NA	CASSDSGLAGGSGANVLTF	TGTGCCAGCAGCGACTCGGGACTAGCGGGAGGTTCGGGGGCCAACGTCCTGACTTTC